This T cell receptor (beta chain) comes out of a study of T cells in Graves' hyperthyroidism and ophthalmopathy (dated by TCRdb to about 2019). Notes on the research overall: Peripheral blood samples were taken at the time of initial diagnosis, prior to any treatment. After blood sampling, hyperthyroidism patients were treated with methimazole at a starting dose of 30 mg daily, and ophthalmopathy patients were treated with high-dose intravenous methylprednisolone. The roughly 90 discovery patients were divided at random into training and test sets in a 7:3 ratio. To identify TCR V-J signatures that set the groups apart, the researchers used a discovery cohort of 90 to 100 patients, made up of under 45 with Graves' ophthalmopathy and some 55 with stable Graves' hyperthyroidism. Prospective prediction of ophthalmopathy was tested in an independent validation cohort of approximately 19 hyperthyroidism patients and 15 to 17 patients who later progressed to ophthalmopathy. The study also compared thyroid tissue and blood T-cell repertoires from a handful of Graves' hyperthyroidism patients. The paper describes TCR Vbeta CDR3 sequencing of roughly 130 peripheral blood samples, made up of under 50 ophthalmopathy patients, approximately 73 hyperthyroidism patients and 17 progressor patients. Broader findings and caveats from the paper: In cross-validation, a model built on a 13 V-J signature told ophthalmopathy apart from stable hyperthyroidism with 85% to 90% sensitivity and approximately 81% specificity, and in testing the same model reached 80%/75%. Most expanded thyroid clonotypes (frequency above 0.001) were also detected in blood, suggesting blood repertoires may reflect thyroid immune responses. No statistical method was used to set the sample size in advance, and investigators knew the group allocation. In validation, the model predicted progression to ophthalmopathy with 55% to 71% sensitivity and less than 75% specificity, a median of around six months before onset.

Stable Graves' hyperthyroidism was defined as the absence of progression to ophthalmopathy over 18 months of follow-up. Hyperthyroidism patients were newly diagnosed, had a disease duration of under 2 months, and were aged 18 to 65 years. Patients with uncontrolled infections, other autoimmune diseases, pregnancy or lactation were excluded. Diagnoses relied on clinical symptoms, serum thyroxine and TRAb, thyroid ultrasound and orbital computed tomography. PBMCs were isolated from 7.5 to 10 ml of fresh peripheral blood by Ficoll-Paque density gradient centrifugation. Total RNA was extracted with Trizol reagent, and quality was checked on an Agilent 2100 Bioanalyzer. For this chain, trimming is 7 bases at the V end and 5 bases at the J end, and the number of junction bases without a gene match is 14. The CDR3 spans 16 residues, from the cysteine through the phenylalanine. The DNA shown is the 48-base CDR3, in frame from base 1.

In its sample, this clonotype was seen many times. Its antigen has not been determined. Base qualities are not provided; no much larger clone lies one nucleotide away. The TCR beta CDR3 regions were amplified from the RNA transcripts. The TCR CDR3 was subjected to a first round of RT-PCR using the HTBI primer set and the Qiagen OneStep RT-PCR kit. Libraries were constructed in a second round of multiplex PCR, after which size selection and purification were performed. Paired-end sequencing of the libraries was performed with 100 bp reads on an Illumina HiSeq2000. The original methods were these. SOAPnuke was used to process the raw data, throwing out any read that contained adapters or uncalled bases, had a mean Phred below 15, or lacked an exact constant-primer or identifier match. High-quality paired reads were merged with COPE v1.2.5, and unique nucleotide sequences were defined as clonotypes. Clonotypes were aligned to IMGT TRBV, TRBD and TRBJ reference segments using MiTCR v1.1. Analysis was restricted to V-J combinations with a frequency above 0.0001, which covered 98% to 99.2% of repertoires. The TCS score was defined as F50 (clonal expansion) divided by E x V (chaos), with BLOSUM62-based TCRdist calculated between CDR3 peptides within each V-J. Welch's t-statistics and random forest reduced some 510 V-J features to about 13, which were used in a naive Bayes classifier (R e1071). Thyroid-blood repertoire similarity was quantified with the Morisita-Horn index. The raw public data were reprocessed by TCRdb itself: fastp quality trimming at Q25, MiXCR clonotype calling, in-frame beta chains only. One record per CDR3 amino acid sequence lists the most common genes and DNA. It is TCRdb's table, rather than the study itself, that gives the V and J calls and clone size. A total of around 760,000 distinct CDR3 sequences appear in this sample, approximately 40% of them only once. The leading ten clones occupy around 29% of the sample.

The specimen sequenced was blood. This TCR derives from a woman aged 40 to 55 with Graves' hyperthyroidism. This chain is built from TRBV12-3 or TRBV12-4 and TRBJ1-1; 9 bases in the middle match TRBD1. CDR3 reads: CASTARQGVVWTEAFF. The DNA sequence is given as TGTGCCAGCACCGCCCGACAGGGGGTAGTCTGGACTGAAGCTTTCTTT.